This TCR beta chain stems from a study of monozygotic twins with inflammatory bowel disease. Study outcomes and limitations: With inverse Simpson as the measure, TCRbeta diversity was lower in IBD patients than in healthy co-twins.

The CDR3 has 16 amino acids. CDR1 is SGHKS and CDR2 is YYEKEE in the germline V gene (reference sequence). Eight separate reactions per sample yielded the cDNA. Each CDR3 protein gets one entry in TCRdb, which reprocessed the 5' RACE reads and gives no DNA. The sample data list 150,000 to 200,000 distinct CDR3 sequences. Points on this clonotype: The antigen is undetermined.

Blood samples, whole and unsorted for T cells, yielded the isolated total RNA. The chain employs TRBV5-5 and TRBJ2-7; TCRdb indicates TRBD2, and absent DNA this call remains unverified. Material for sequencing was blood. This TCR was sampled from a human donor with ulcerative colitis or Crohn's disease, or a healthy co-twin of an affected twin (not recorded which). CDR3 amino acids: CASRRYRRESSYEQYF.